The clone carrying this TCR beta chain was found a few times. Germline CDR1 and CDR2: SGHDT and YYEEEE. V was clipped by 0 bases and J by 0 bases, with 10 bases between them. The CDR3 spans 16 residues. In the authors' workflow: Amplification of reference gene primers provided the estimated nucleated cell counts. Clones were sequenced by immunoSEQ multiplex PCR, and TCRdb holds only the in-frame ones, with some missing. From that table come the V and J calls and clone size; the DNA was used to work out D and trimming. The sample has approximately 99,000 clones, 88% seen once. The record originates from a study of blood T cell repertoires in COVID-19. Overall study: Acute and convalescent COVID-19 samples came from the United States, Italy and Spain. Sample material is recorded as cDNA or gDNA derived from T cells, B-cell-depleted T cells, or PBMCs.

This rearrangement joins TRBV5-6 to TRBJ1-3, with D hard to call. The TCR was taken from a human donor in a cohort sampled during active COVID-19. The sequencing sample was made of peripheral blood. The CDR3 DNA reads TGTGCCAGCAGCTTGGTCCGGACTATCTCTGGAAACACCATATATTTT. Amino acid sequence: CASSLVRTISGNTIYF. The entire variable domain, with the rest obtained from reference TRBV5-6 and TRBJ1-3, is as follows: DAGVTQSPTHLIKTRGQQVTLRCSPKSGHDTVSWYQQALGQGPQFIFQYYEEEERQRGNFPDRFSGHQFPNYSSELNVNALLLGDSALYLCASSLVRTISGNTIYFGEGSWLTVV.